This note documents a single TCR beta chain sequence. Its antigen is undetermined. The CDR3 is 15 residues long. Germline CDR1 reads SGHTA; CDR2 reads FQGNSA. Trimming left V 1 base short and J 9 bases short, with 16 bases between. The sample is drawn from a study of T cells in tuberculosis. Study-wide results and limits: Shorter CDR3-alpha in active tuberculosis partly drove smaller distances.

Here immunoSEQ multiplex PCR was the method, and the copy in TCRdb shows in-frame clones only, minus some. The data show approximately 35,000 clones, around 92% seen once. The time point was: new active TB diagnosis, blood taken before or within 7 days of starting treatment. Included patients were adults of at least 18, HIV-seronegative, South African. Tuberculosis was confirmed by positive sputum smear and/or M. tuberculosis culture. This sample comprised PBMCs, obtained at tuberculosis diagnosis. This receptor was obtained from an adult with tuberculosis. Some clones in this sample may be carry-over from other donors' samples. The chain combines TRBV7-2 with TRBJ2-1; D unclear. CDR3 sequence reads: CASSLEAPRSSEQFF. CDR3 DNA sequence: TGTGCCAGCAGCTTAGAGGCCCCTAGGTCGAGTGAGCAGTTCTTC.